A single sample is the source of the 17 T cell receptor beta chains below, sequenced in a study of T cell responses to AZD1222 COVID-19 vaccine. Assay used: immunoSEQ multiplex PCR; TCRdb lists only in-frame clones, some missing. The table shows some 86,000 clones, with 75% to 95% occurring only once. The input for sequencing was peripheral blood, taken 28 days after the second AZD1222 dose. Every receptor here comes from an adult who received the AZD1222 COVID-19 vaccine.

The chain couples TRBV10-1 to TRBJ1-1; TRBD1 matches 8 bases. The CDR3 extends over 15 amino acids. Trimming cost V 8 bases and J 1 base; bases outside gene matches: 9. Germline-derived CDR1 and CDR2 are WNHNN and SYGVQD (reference sequence). In nucleotides, the CDR3 is TGCGCCAGCTGCTACAGGGGGGCGGAGAACACTGAAGCTTTCTTT. Protein sequence: CASCYRGAENTEAFF.

The chain links TRBV18 to TRBJ1-1, with 7 bases lining up with TRBD1. CDR1 is KGHSH, CDR2 LQKENI, per germline. This CDR3 is 15 amino acids long. V shed 4 bases and J 2 bases; nucleotides not matched to a gene: 7. The CDR3 DNA sequence: TGTGCCAGCTCACGCCTCAGACAGGGTAACACTGAAGCTTTCTTT. It specifies CASSRLRQGNTEAFF. Combining the CDR3 with reference TRBV18 and TRBJ1-1 gives the whole variable domain NAGVMQNPRHLVRRRGQEARLRCSPMKGHSHVYWYRQLPEEGLKFMVYLQKENIIDESGMPKERFSAEFPKEGPSILRIQQVVRGDSAAYFCASSRLRQGNTEAFFGQGTRLTVV.

The chain employs TRBV6-5 and TRBJ1-2; 8 bases line up with TRBD1. CDR3 length: 13 amino acids. The germline V gene has CDR1 MNHEY and CDR2 SVGAGI. The V segment lost 6 bases and the J segment 5 bases; nucleotides outside the gene matches: 5. The CDR3 nucleotides are TGTGCCAGCAGACAGGGGGTTGGGTATGGCTACACCTTC. Protein product: CASRQGVGYGYTF.

The chain recombines TRBV7-6 with TRBJ2-3; TRBD2 is a possible D gene (6 bases). Germline assignment: CDR1 SGHVS and CDR2 FNYEAQ. V was clipped by 1 base and J by 3 bases, with 14 bases between them. The CDR3 extends over 16 amino acids. In DNA form, the CDR3 reads TGTGCCAGCAGCTTAGGCAGGGAGGCTAGGACAGATACGCAGTATTTT. This translates into CASSLGREARTDTQYF.

This clone is a singleton in its sample. The chain combines TRBV10-2 with TRBJ1-2, with D unclear. The CDR3 spans 15 residues. The germline CDR1 and CDR2 sequences are WSHSY and SAAADI. V was clipped by 2 bases and J by 4 bases, with 14 bases between them. In DNA form, the CDR3 reads TGCGCCAGCAGTGAGACCTCTGCTCTAGGCTATGGCTACACCTTC. It is translated as CASSETSALGYGYTF.

The J gene is TRBJ1-5, the V gene TRBV12-5; D possibly corresponds to TRBD1 (5 bases). CDR3 length: 22 residues. In germline, CDR1 is LGHNT, CDR2 FRNRAP. Trimming cost V 3 bases and J 0 bases, with 30 bases left between them. The CDR3: CASGLRCGGDTTDLTSNQPQHF. The DNA of the CDR3 is TGTGCTAGTGGTTTAAGGTGTGGTGGGGATACGACAGACCTCACTAGCAATCAGCCCCAGCATTTT.

The chain carries TRBV6-5 and TRBJ1-5; maybe TRBD1 (6 bases). There are 14 residues in the CDR3. Trimming left V 7 bases short and J 5 bases short, with 15 bases between. Germline V gene data show CDR1 as MNHEY and CDR2 as SVGAGI. CDR3 DNA: TGTGCCAGCAAAATAGGGGGGCGAGATCAGCCCCAGCATTTT. Its protein is CASKIGGRDQPQHF.

This chain connects TRBV4-3 to TRBJ1-2; D might be TRBD1 (5 bases). CDR1 and CDR2 from the germline V gene are LGHNA and YSLEER. V was cut by 0 bases and J by 7 bases, with 18 bases left in between. The CDR3 contains 16 residues. The CDR3 DNA is TGCGCCAGCAGCCAAGAGGGGAACCAGGGCACGGGTGGCTACACCTTC. Protein product: CASSQEGNQGTGGYTF.

The chain employs TRBV19 and TRBJ1-2; D is possibly TRBD1 (6 bases). This CDR3 region has 13 residues. V was pared by 3 bases and J by 4 bases, with 9 bases between. Germline lookup yields CDR1 LNHDA and CDR2 SQIVND (reference sequence). The CDR3 protein is CASSIRRGYGYTF. The CDR3, as DNA: TGTGCCAGTAGTATCCGCAGGGGCTATGGCTACACCTTC.

CDR3 DNA sequence: TGTGCCAGCAGCCAAGAAGGGCGGGTTTCACCCCTCCACTTT. Its protein is CASSQEGRVSPLHF. The rearrangement joins TRBV3-1 (or the pseudogene TRBV3-2) to TRBJ1-6; the D is unclear. Germline lookup yields CDR1 LGHDT and CDR2 YNNKEL (reference sequence). CDR3 length equals 14 residues. V gave up 0 bases and J gave up 9 bases, with 9 bases separating them.

For the CDR3, the DNA is TGTGCCAGCAGAATTTCCGGGGCCATAACGGGCTACACCTTC. It encodes CASRISGAITGYTF. This rearrangement joins TRBV28 to TRBJ1-2; tentative D call: TRBD1 (5 bases). Trimming left V 6 bases short and J 8 bases short, with 19 bases between. CDR1 is MDHEN and CDR2 is SYDVKM in the germline V gene. This CDR3 contains 14 residues.

The chain has TRBV7-6 and TRBJ1-3; D not resolved. The germline CDR1 and CDR2 sequences are SGHVS and FNYEAQ. The CDR3 totals 16 residues. Between the trimmed V and J ends, which lost 0 bases and 4 bases, there was a span of 13 bases. CDR3 nucleotide sequence: TGTGCCAGCAGCTTAGCGTGGGGTACGGGCGGAAACACCATATATTTT. Translated: CASSLAWGTGGNTIYF. Filled out from reference TRBV7-6 and TRBJ1-3, the complete variable domain reads GAGVSQSPRYKVTKRGQDVALRCDPISGHVSLYWYRQALGQGPEFLTYFNYEAQQDKSGLPNDRFSAERPEGSISTLTIQRTEQRDSAMYRCASSLAWGTGGNTIYFGEGSWLTVV.

The count of this clone is one. This chain uses TRBV5-1 with TRBJ1-6; 7 bases are shared with TRBD1. There are 16 residues in the CDR3. Germline CDR1 and CDR2: SGHRS and YFSETQ. V gave up 0 bases and J gave up 0 bases; unmatched junction bases: 0. CDR3 protein: CASSLDRGSYNSPLHF. CDR3 coding DNA: TGCGCCAGCAGCTTGGACAGGGGCTCCTATAATTCACCCCTCCACTTT. Filled out from reference TRBV5-1 and TRBJ1-6, the complete variable domain reads KAGVTQTPRYLIKTRGQQVTLSCSPISGHRSVSWYQQTPGQGLQFLFEYFSETQRNKGNFPGRFSGRQFSNSRSEMNVSTLELGDSALYLCASSLDRGSYNSPLHFGNGTRLTVT.

V gene TRBV7-2 combines with J gene TRBJ1-2; D is undetermined. The CDR3 consists of 12 residues. Germline V lookup: CDR1 SGHTA, CDR2 FQGNSA. V shed 5 bases and J shed 8 bases, with 12 bases lying between them. Written as DNA, the CDR3 is TGTGCCAGCAGCCCCCGGGCCGGCGGCTACACCTTC. Translated: CASSPRAGGYTF.

This chain uses TRBV9 with TRBJ1-3, with 8 bases identical to TRBD1. V lost 0 bases to trimming and J lost 6 bases; unmatched junction nucleotides: 11. The CDR3 has 17 amino acids. CDR1 is SGDLS, CDR2 YYNGEE, per germline. This CDR3 is CASSVGQGRTTENTIYF. In DNA, the CDR3 is TGTGCCAGCAGCGTAGGACAGGGGCGAACCACGGAAAACACCATATATTTT. The entire variable domain, with the rest obtained from reference TRBV9 and TRBJ1-3, is as follows: DSGVTQTPKHLITATGQRVTLRCSPRSGDLSVYWYQQSLDQGLQFLIQYYNGEERAKGNILERFSAQQFPDLHSELNLSSLELGDSALYFCASSVGQGRTTENTIYFGEGSWLTVV.

The chain joins TRBV7-9 to TRBJ1-5; 7 bases fit TRBD1. V shed 5 bases, J shed 5 bases, and the junction held 9 bases outside the gene matches. This CDR3 is 15 amino acids long. Germline V gene data show CDR1 as SEHNR and CDR2 as FQNEAQ (reference sequence). CDR3 sequence (DNA): TGTGCCAGCAGCCTGACAGGGCAAGGACATCAGCCCCAGCATTTT. This codes for CASSLTGQGHQPQHF.

This chain joins TRBV11-2 and TRBJ1-6; D ambiguous. The CDR3 is 14 residues long. Trimming shortened V by 5 bases and J by 10 bases, and 15 bases separated the two germline ends. Germline values: CDR1 SGHAT, CDR2 FQNNGV. CDR3 coding DNA: TGTGCCAGCAGCCCCCTCGGTTGGGAATCACCCCTCCACTTT. Amino acids: CASSPLGWESPLHF.